What follows are 3 T cell receptor beta chains derived from one specimen sequenced in a study of human T cells and chemical hapten exposure. Time point in this sample: pre-sensitization, week 0. Documented treatment: therapeutic diphenylcyclopropenone sensitization with weekly scalp DPC. TCRdb reprocessed the RACE reads via MiXCR and lists one record per CDR3 protein. The table lists 150,000 to 200,000 distinct CDR3 sequences, roughly 30% of them singletons. Sequences were derived from whole blood, sampled in connection with sensitization to the hapten diphenylcyclopropenone (DPC). These receptors were obtained from a woman aged 30 to 39 with alopecia areata. Some clones in this sample may be carry-over from other donors' samples.

The chain combines TRBV7-9 with TRBJ1-1; D unclear. Germline assignment: CDR1 SEHNR and CDR2 FQNEAQ (reference sequence). The CDR3 has 17 amino acids. The ends were cut back, 4 bases at V and 4 bases at J, with 22 bases in the middle. The CDR3 bases are TGTGCCAGCAGCTCGACTACCGGGTTCCTCATTTCCACTGAAGCTTTCTTT. Protein product: CASSSTTGFLISTEAFF. The whole variable domain, remainder taken from reference TRBV7-9 and TRBJ1-1, is DTGVSQNPRHKITKRGQNVTFRCDPISEHNRLYWYRQTLGQGPEFLTYFQNEAQLEKSRLLSDRFSAERPKGSFSTLEIQRTEQGDSAMYLCASSSTTGFLISTEAFFGQGTRLTVV.

Only a few counts were recorded for this clonotype. This chain connects TRBV29-1 to TRBJ2-1; 13 bases are shared with TRBD2. This CDR3 is built from 13 residues. Germline V gives CDR1 SQVTM, CDR2 ANQGSEA. V was pared by 7 bases and J by 7 bases, with 4 bases of the junction left unmatched. The CDR3 DNA is TGCAGCGGGACTAGCGGGAGATATAATGAGCAGTTCTTC. Amino acids: CSGTSGRYNEQFF.

This clonotype has more than one count but fewer than ten. The V gene is TRBV20-1, the J gene TRBJ2-3; the D is unclear. Germline CDR1 DFQATT, CDR2 SNEGSKA (reference sequence). The CDR3 is made up of 16 amino acids. V was pared by 8 bases and J by 1 base, with 22 bases between. The CDR3 loop reads CSSLSGVPSGTDTQYF. The CDR3, as DNA: TGCAGTTCCCTATCTGGGGTTCCTAGTGGCACAGATACGCAGTATTTT.